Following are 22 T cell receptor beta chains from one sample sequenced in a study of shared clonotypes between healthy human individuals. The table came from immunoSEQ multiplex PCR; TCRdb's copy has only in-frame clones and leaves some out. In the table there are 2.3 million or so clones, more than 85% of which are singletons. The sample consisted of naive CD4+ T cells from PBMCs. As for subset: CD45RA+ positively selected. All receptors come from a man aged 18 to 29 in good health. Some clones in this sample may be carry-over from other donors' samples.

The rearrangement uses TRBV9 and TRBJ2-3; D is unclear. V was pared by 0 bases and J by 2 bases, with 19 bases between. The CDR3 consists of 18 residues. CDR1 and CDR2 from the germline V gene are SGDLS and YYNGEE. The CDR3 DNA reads TGTGCCAGCAGCGTAGGGGGTGGGCAAGCACCAAACACAGATACGCAGTATTTT. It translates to CASSVGGGQAPNTDTQYF.

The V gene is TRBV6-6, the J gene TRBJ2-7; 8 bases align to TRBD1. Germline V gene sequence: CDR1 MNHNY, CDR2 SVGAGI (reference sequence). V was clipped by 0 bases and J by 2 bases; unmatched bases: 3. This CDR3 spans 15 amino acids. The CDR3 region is CASSYSTGDTYEQYF. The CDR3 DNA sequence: TGTGCCAGCAGTTACTCGACAGGGGATACCTACGAGCAGTACTTC.

CDR3 loop: CASSPTSGVQETQYF. The CDR3 bases are TGTGCCAGCAGCCCGACTAGCGGGGTCCAAGAGACCCAGTACTTC. This chain connects TRBV9 to TRBJ2-5, with TRBD2 matching 11 bases. V shed 4 bases, J shed 1 base, and the junction held 3 bases outside the gene matches. CDR3 length: 15 amino acids. Per the germline V gene, CDR1 is SGDLS and CDR2 is YYNGEE.

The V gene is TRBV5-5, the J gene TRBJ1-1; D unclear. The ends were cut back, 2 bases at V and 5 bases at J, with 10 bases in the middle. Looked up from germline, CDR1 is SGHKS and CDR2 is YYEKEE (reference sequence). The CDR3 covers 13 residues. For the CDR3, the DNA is TGTGCCAGCAGCTTTAGCCCGAATACTGAAGCTTTCTTT. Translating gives CASSFSPNTEAFF.

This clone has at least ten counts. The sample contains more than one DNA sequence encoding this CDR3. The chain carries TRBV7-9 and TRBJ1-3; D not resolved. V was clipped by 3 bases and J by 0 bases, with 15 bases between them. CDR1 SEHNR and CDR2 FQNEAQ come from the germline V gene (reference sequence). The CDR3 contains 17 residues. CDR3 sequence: CASSLFPRTSSGNTIYF. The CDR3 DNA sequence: TGTGCCAGCAGCTTGTTTCCCAGGACTTCCTCTGGAAACACCATATATTTT.

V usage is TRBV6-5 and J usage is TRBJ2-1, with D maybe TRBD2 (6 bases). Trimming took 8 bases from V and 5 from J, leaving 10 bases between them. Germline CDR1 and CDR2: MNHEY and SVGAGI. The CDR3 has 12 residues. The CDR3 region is CASRWGDNEQFF. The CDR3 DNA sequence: TGTGCCAGCCGGTGGGGGGACAATGAGCAGTTCTTC.

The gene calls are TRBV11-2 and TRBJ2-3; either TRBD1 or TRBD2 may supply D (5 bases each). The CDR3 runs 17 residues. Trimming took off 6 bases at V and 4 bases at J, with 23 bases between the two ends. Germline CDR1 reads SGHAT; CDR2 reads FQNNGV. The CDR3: CASRSPGASHGPDTQYF. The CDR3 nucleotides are TGTGCCAGCAGGTCCCCTGGGGCTAGCCATGGCCCAGATACGCAGTATTTT.

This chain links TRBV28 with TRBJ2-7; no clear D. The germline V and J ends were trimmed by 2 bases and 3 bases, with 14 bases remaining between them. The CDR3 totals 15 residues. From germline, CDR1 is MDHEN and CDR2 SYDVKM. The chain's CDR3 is CASSLDAPTYYEQYF. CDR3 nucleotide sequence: TGTGCCAGCAGTTTAGACGCCCCCACTTACTACGAGCAGTACTTC.

Written as DNA, the CDR3 is TGTGCCAGCAGCTTAGGTAATTCCGGGACAGTAGGCTACGAGCAGTACTTC. It specifies CASSLGNSGTVGYEQYF. This chain links TRBV7-8 with TRBJ2-7; 7 bases are shared with TRBD1. The germline gives CDR1 SGHVS, CDR2 FQNEAQ. V trimming: 1 base; J trimming: 3 bases; junction bases outside the gene matches: 12. The CDR3 runs to 17 residues. Combining the CDR3 with reference TRBV7-8 and TRBJ2-7 gives the whole variable domain GAGVSQSPRYKVAKRGQDVALRCDPISGHVSLFWYQQALGQGPEFLTYFQNEAQLDKSGLPSDRFFAERPEGSVSTLKIQRTQQEDSAVYLCASSLGNSGTVGYEQYFGPGTRLTVT.

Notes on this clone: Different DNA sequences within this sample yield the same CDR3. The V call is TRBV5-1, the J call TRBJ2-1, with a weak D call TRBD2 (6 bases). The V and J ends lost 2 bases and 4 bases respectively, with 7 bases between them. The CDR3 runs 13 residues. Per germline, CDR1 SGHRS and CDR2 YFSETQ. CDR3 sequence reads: CASSFGRYNEQFF. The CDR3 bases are TGCGCCAGCAGCTTTGGGAGGTACAATGAGCAGTTCTTC.

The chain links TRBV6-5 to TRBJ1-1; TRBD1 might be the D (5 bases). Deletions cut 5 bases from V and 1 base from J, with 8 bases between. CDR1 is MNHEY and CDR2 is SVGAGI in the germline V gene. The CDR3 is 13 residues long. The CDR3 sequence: CASSADRNTEAFF. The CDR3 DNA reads TGTGCCAGCAGTGCCGACAGGAACACTGAAGCTTTCTTT.

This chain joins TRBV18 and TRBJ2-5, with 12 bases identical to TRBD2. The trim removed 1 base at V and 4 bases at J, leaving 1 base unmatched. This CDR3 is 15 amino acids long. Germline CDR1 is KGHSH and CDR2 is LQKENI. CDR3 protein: CASSPQGLAGETQYF. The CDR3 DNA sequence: TGTGCCAGCTCACCACAGGGACTAGCGGGAGAGACCCAGTACTTC.

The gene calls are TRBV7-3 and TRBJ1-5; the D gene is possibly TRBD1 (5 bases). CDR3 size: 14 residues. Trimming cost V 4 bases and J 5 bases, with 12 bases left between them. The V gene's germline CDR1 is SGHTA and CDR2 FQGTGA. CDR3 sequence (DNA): TGTGCCAGCAGCTGGCAGGACAAGCATCAGCCCCAGCATTTT. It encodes CASSWQDKHQPQHF.

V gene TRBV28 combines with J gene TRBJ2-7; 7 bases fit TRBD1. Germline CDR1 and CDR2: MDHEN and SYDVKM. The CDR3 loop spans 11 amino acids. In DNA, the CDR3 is TGTGGGACAGGTGGTACCTACGAGCAGTACTTC. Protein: CGTGGTYEQYF.

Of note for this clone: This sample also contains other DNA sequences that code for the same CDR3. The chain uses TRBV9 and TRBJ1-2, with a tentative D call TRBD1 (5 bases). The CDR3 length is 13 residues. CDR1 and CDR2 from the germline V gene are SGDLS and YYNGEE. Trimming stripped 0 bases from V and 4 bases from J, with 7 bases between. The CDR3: CASSVVGGYGYTF. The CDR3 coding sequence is TGTGCCAGCAGCGTAGTTGGGGGCTATGGCTACACCTTC.

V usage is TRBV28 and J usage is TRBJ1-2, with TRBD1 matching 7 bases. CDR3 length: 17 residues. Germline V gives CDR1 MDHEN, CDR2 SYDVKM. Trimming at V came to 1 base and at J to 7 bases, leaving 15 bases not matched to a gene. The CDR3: CASSLFVGGSTRGGYTF. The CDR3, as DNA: TGTGCCAGCAGTTTATTTGTAGGGGGCTCCACCCGGGGTGGCTACACCTTC.

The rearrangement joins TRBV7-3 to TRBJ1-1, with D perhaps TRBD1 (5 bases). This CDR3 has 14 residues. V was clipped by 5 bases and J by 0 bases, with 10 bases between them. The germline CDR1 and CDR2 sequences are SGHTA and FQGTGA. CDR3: CASSLHRLNTEAFF. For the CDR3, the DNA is TGTGCCAGCAGCCTCCACAGGTTGAACACTGAAGCTTTCTTT.

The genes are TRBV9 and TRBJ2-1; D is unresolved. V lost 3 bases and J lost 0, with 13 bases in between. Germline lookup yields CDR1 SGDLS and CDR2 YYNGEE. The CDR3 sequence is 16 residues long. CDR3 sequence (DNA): TGTGCCAGCAGCGCACTATTCATGAGCTCCTACAATGAGCAGTTCTTC. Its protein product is CASSALFMSSYNEQFF.

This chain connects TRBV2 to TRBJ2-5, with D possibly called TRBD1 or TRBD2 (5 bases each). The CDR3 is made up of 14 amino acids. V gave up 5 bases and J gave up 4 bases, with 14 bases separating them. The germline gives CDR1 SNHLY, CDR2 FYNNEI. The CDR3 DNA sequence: TGTGCCAGCAGTTATGGGACGGCGACAGAGACCCAGTACTTC. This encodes CASSYGTATETQYF.

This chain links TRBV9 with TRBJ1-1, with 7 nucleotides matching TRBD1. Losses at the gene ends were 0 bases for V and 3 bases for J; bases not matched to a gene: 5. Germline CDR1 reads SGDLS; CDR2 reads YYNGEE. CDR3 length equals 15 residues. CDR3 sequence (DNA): TGTGCCAGCAGCGTAGATTTCCAGGGGGACACTGAAGCTTTCTTT. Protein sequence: CASSVDFQGDTEAFF.

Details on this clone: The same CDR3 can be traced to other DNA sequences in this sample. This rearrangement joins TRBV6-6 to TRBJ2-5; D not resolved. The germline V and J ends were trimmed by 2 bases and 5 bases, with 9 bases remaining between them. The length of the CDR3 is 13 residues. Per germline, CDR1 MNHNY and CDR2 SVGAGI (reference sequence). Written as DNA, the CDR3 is TGTGCCAGCAGTTACCGAGGTGGCGAGACCCAGTACTTC. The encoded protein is CASSYRGGETQYF.

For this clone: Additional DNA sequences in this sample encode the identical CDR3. CDR3 residues: CASSLTGGGIYGYTF. The CDR3 nucleotides read TGTGCCAGCAGTTTAACGGGGGGAGGCATCTATGGCTACACCTTC. V gene TRBV28 combines with J gene TRBJ1-2; a possible D gene is TRBD1 (5 bases). Germline V CDR1 and CDR2: MDHEN, SYDVKM. V was shortened by 2 bases and J by 4 bases, with 14 bases between the two germline ends. CDR3 length: 15 amino acids.